This TCR beta chain is from a study of vaccination effects on CD4 cells after COVID-19. Study results and limitations: The study found that only 1 of 255 vaccine-induced clones from healthy vaccinees cross-reacted with common cold coronaviruses.

Sequenced by immunoSEQ multiplex PCR; TCRdb stores in-frame clones only, minus some. The sample contains 40,000 to 45,000 clones, more than 65% of which appear only once. Viral peptide pool expansion of antigen-specific CD4+ T cells preceded sequencing in the ViraFEST assay. Researchers isolated CD4+ T cells once around 11 days of culture had elapsed. Each vaccine recipient was nucleocapsid antibody negative and had no prior SARS-CoV-2 infection. V was cut by 0 bases and J by 7 bases, with 9 bases left in between. Germline CDR1 SGHRS, CDR2 YFSETQ. The CDR3 is 13 amino acids. Comments on this clone: Its antigen is as yet unknown.

The TCR originated in a human donor who received a COVID-19 vaccine. The sample in question was CD4+ T cells from PBMCs cultured with HCoV-NL63 spike peptides, obtained before COVID-19 vaccination. The rearrangement links TRBV5-1 to TRBJ2-3, with unresolved D. As DNA, the CDR3 is TGCGCCAGCAGCTTGGGGACGATTAATACGCAGTATTTT. It codes for CASSLGTINTQYF.